This T cell receptor (beta chain) is drawn from a study of T cell changes during pregnancy in multiple sclerosis. The V segment lost 5 bases and the J segment 6 bases; nucleotides outside the gene matches: 6. The germline V gene has CDR1 MNHEY and CDR2 SVGAGI. The CDR3 has 14 amino acids. Clones were read by immunoSEQ multiplex PCR, and TCRdb kept only the in-frame ones, dropping some. Of some 48,000 clones listed, 85% to 95% are singletons. The chain uses TRBV6-5 and TRBJ2-3, with TRBD2 identical over 9 bases. This sequence was found in a female donor with multiple sclerosis, enrolled in a pregnancy study. Sequences were derived from CD8+ T cells from peripheral blood mononuclear cells, sampled in the first trimester of pregnancy. The CDR3 reads CASSISGSGDTQYF. The CDR3 DNA reads as TGTGCCAGCAGTATTAGCGGGAGTGGGGATACGCAGTATTTT.